This T cell receptor (beta chain) was obtained from a study of cytomegalovirus exposure and HLA in healthy donors. Study summary: A subsequent analysis reported that the roughly 120 validation repertoires were produced on the same platform that had also been used for the roughly 700 first-cohort repertoires.

The sample holds a few counts of this clone. TCRdb keeps only in-frame clones here, not all; method: immunoSEQ multiplex PCR. The data show roughly 150,000 clones, 88% seen once. The CDR3 extends over 14 amino acids. Deletions cut 10 bases from V and 5 bases from J, with 20 bases between. Germline V gene data show CDR1 as LNHDA and CDR2 as SQIVND (reference sequence). The source is a man aged 18 to 29 in good health and CMV-seronegative. The specimen sequenced was PBMCs. This chain joins TRBV19 and TRBJ1-1, with a possible D match to TRBD1 (6 bases). CDR3 in DNA: TGTGCCACCTCGAGGGACACCTCTTGGACTGAAGCTTTCTTT. Amino acid sequence: CATSRDTSWTEAFF.